These 8 T cell receptor beta chains came from one sample sequenced in a study of blood T cell repertoires in COVID-19. Profiled with immunoSEQ multiplex PCR; TCRdb holds only in-frame clones, not every one. The sample contains hundreds of thousands of clones, roughly four fifths of which appear only once. Source material: PBMCs or T cells enriched from blood (not recorded which). The receptors come from a man aged 40-50 years who had been exposed to COVID-19.

CDR3 DNA sequence: TGTGCCAGCAGTGAACAGCGGGGGTCCTCCTACGAGCAGTACTTC. This gives the protein CASSEQRGSSYEQYF. The V call is TRBV6-1, the J call TRBJ2-7, with 8 bases lining up with TRBD2. With V trimmed by 2 bases and J by 0 bases, 3 bases remained unmatched. The length of the CDR3 is 15 residues. Germline V CDR1 and CDR2: MNHNS, SASEGT.

The chain carries TRBV12-5 and TRBJ1-4; 9 nucleotides agree with TRBD1. Germline V gives CDR1 LGHNT, CDR2 FRNRAP. CDR3 length: 14 residues. Trimming at V came to 4 bases and at J to 5 bases, leaving 2 bases not matched to a gene. CDR3 region: CASGSGTGNEKLFF. The CDR3 DNA reads TGTGCTAGTGGTTCCGGGACAGGGAATGAAAAACTGTTTTTT.

The CDR3 sequence is CSVGYTGLRTEAFF. CDR3 DNA: TGCAGCGTTGGATATACAGGGTTGCGGACTGAAGCTTTCTTT. The V call is TRBV29-1, the J call TRBJ1-1; D might be TRBD1 (6 bases). Trimming took off 4 bases at V and 5 bases at J, with 17 bases between the two ends. The CDR3 is 14 residues long. Germline values: CDR1 SQVTM, CDR2 ANQGSEA.

The sample holds one count of this clone. The rearrangement joins TRBV7-8 to TRBJ2-3, with TRBD2 matching over 7 bases. V was pared by 6 bases and J by 4 bases, with 4 bases of the junction left unmatched. Germline-derived CDR1 and CDR2 are SGHVS and FQNEAQ. The CDR3 length is 13 residues. As DNA, the CDR3 is TGTGCCAGCAGAACTAGCGTCCCAGATACGCAGTATTTT. This gives the protein CASRTSVPDTQYF. Combining the CDR3 with reference TRBV7-8 and TRBJ2-3 gives the whole variable domain GAGVSQSPRYKVAKRGQDVALRCDPISGHVSLFWYQQALGQGPEFLTYFQNEAQLDKSGLPSDRFFAERPEGSVSTLKIQRTQQEDSAVYLCASRTSVPDTQYFGPGTRLTVL.

The chain carries TRBV14 and TRBJ2-5; 9 nucleotides match TRBD2. This CDR3 is 13 amino acids long. The V gene end was trimmed by 5 bases and the J gene end by 4 bases; junction bases not matched to a gene: 2. Germline V gives CDR1 SGHDN, CDR2 FVKESK. The chain's CDR3 is CASSAGGRETQYF. CDR3 sequence (DNA): TGTGCCAGCAGCGCGGGGGGGAGAGAGACCCAGTACTTC.

The CDR3 region has the DNA TGCGCCAGCAGCCAGTCGTTAGGACTAGCGGGACGAGCCGAGCAGTACTTC. Amino acid sequence: CASSQSLGLAGRAEQYF. This chain joins TRBV4-1 and TRBJ2-7; 12 positions agree with TRBD2. Germline lookup yields CDR1 MGHRA and CDR2 YSYEKL. The trim removed 3 bases at V and 6 bases at J, leaving 12 bases unmatched. CDR3 size: 17 residues.

The gene calls are TRBV6-5 and TRBJ2-3; 7 bases map to TRBD1. Germline V lookup: CDR1 MNHEY, CDR2 SVGAGI. V lost 6 bases to trimming and J lost 4 bases; unmatched junction nucleotides: 10. The CDR3 is made up of 15 amino acids. CDR3 amino acids: CASRRGQGASDTQYF. CDR3 bases: TGTGCCAGCAGGAGGGGGCAGGGAGCGTCAGATACGCAGTATTTT.

The chain combines TRBV7-6 with TRBJ2-5; D possibly corresponds to TRBD2 (6 bases). Trimming removed 1 base from V and 3 bases from J, with 9 bases in between. The CDR3 runs to 14 residues. The germline V gene encodes CDR1 SGHVS and CDR2 FNYEAQ. The CDR3 DNA follows: TGTGCCAGCAGCTTAGGGCGCGGGAAAGAGACCCAGTACTTC. It encodes CASSLGRGKETQYF.